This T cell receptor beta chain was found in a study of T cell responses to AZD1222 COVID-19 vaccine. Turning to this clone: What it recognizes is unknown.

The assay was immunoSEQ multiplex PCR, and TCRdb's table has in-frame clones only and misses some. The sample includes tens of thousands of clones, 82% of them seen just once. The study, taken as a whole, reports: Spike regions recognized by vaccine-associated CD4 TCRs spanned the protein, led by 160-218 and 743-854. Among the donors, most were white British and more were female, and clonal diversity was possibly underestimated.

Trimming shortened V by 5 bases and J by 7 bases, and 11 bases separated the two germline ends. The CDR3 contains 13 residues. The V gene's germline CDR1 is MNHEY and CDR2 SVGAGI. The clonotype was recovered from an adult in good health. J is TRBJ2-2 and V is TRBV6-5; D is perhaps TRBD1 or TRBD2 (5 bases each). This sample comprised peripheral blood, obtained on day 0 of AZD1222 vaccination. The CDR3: CASSRQGDGELFF. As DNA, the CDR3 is TGTGCCAGCAGTCGTCAGGGAGACGGGGAGCTGTTTTTT.